One and the same sample provided the 32 T cell receptor beta chains below, sequenced in a study of cytomegalovirus exposure and HLA in healthy donors. Produced via immunoSEQ multiplex PCR; TCRdb's table is partial and in-frame only. The sample lists 200,000 or so clones, roughly 91% occurring once. Sequencing was done on a sample of PBMCs. These receptors were taken from a woman in her late teens or twenties in good health and CMV-seropositive.

The chain combines TRBV28 with TRBJ1-2, with 7 bases that match TRBD1. V lost 8 bases, J lost 1 base, and 7 bases stayed unmatched. Germline-derived CDR1 and CDR2 are MDHEN and SYDVKM. CDR3 size: 14 residues. The CDR3 loop reads CASSPGQHNYGYTF. CDR3 bases: TGTGCCAGCTCTCCGGGACAGCATAACTATGGCTACACCTTC.

This clone occurred many times. The CDR3 reads CASSLLDRGLCFHEQYF. CDR3 in DNA: TGTGCCAGCAGCCTTCTGGACAGGGGGCTATGTTTCCACGAGCAGTACTTC. This sequence joins TRBV11-3 and TRBJ2-7, with TRBD1 matching 11 bases. J was trimmed by 5 bases and V by 5 bases; bases with no gene match: 14. CDR3 length equals 17 residues. In germline, CDR1 is SGHNT, CDR2 YENEEA.

The chain links TRBV6-1 to TRBJ2-7, with TRBD1 as a possible D gene (5 bases). The ends were cut back, 4 bases at V and 2 bases at J, with 15 bases in the middle. CDR3 size: 15 residues. The germline gives CDR1 MNHNS, CDR2 SASEGT. This CDR3 reads CASSVTGLPAYEQYF. The CDR3 nucleotides are TGTGCCAGCAGTGTAACAGGCCTCCCCGCCTACGAGCAGTACTTC.

The genes are TRBV28 and TRBJ2-7; D perhaps matches TRBD1 (6 bases). V was clipped by 2 bases and J by 3 bases, with 14 bases between them. The germline gives CDR1 MDHEN, CDR2 SYDVKM. The length of the CDR3 is 15 residues. CDR3 region: CASSLAAQGNYEQYF. The CDR3 nucleotides read TGTGCCAGCAGTTTAGCCGCACAGGGAAACTACGAGCAGTACTTC.

This clone was recorded only once. V usage is TRBV4-1 and J usage is TRBJ1-1; D gene ambiguous. The CDR3 runs 15 residues. Trimming removed 2 bases at V and 5 bases at J, with 15 bases between. From germline, CDR1 is MGHRA and CDR2 YSYEKL. The CDR3 protein is CASSQSGSSGTEAFF. The DNA of the CDR3 is TGCGCCAGCAGCCAATCCGGGTCCTCTGGGACTGAAGCTTTCTTT.

The V and J genes are TRBV28 and TRBJ1-1, with D unclear. The ends were cut back, 10 bases at V and 0 bases at J, with 18 bases in the middle. CDR3 length: 15 amino acids. Germline CDR1 is MDHEN and CDR2 is SYDVKM. For the CDR3, the DNA is TGTGCCACCCGGACGAGCGGTCACATGAACACTGAAGCTTTCTTT. This codes for CATRTSGHMNTEAFF. Variable domain in full (rest from reference TRBV28 and TRBJ1-1): DVKVTQSSRYLVKRTGEKVFLECVQDMDHENMFWYRQDPGLGLRLIYFSYDVKMKEKGDIPEGYSVSREKKERFSLILESASTNQTSMYLCATRTSGHMNTEAFFGQGTRLTVV.

The CDR3 protein is CASSQGPSAGEPGTGELFF. The CDR3, as DNA: TGCGCCAGCAGCCAAGGCCCTTCAGCGGGAGAACCTGGCACCGGGGAGCTGTTTTTT. The chain uses TRBV4-1 and TRBJ2-2; 8 bases line up with TRBD2. The junction had 14 bases not matched to a gene; V was cut back by 1 base and J by 4 bases. The CDR3 totals 19 residues. Germline CDR1 is MGHRA and CDR2 is YSYEKL.

This chain joins TRBV10-2 and TRBJ1-3, with D possibly matching TRBD1 (5 bases). The ends were cut back, 3 bases at V and 1 base at J, with 10 bases in the middle. The CDR3 spans 15 residues. From germline, CDR1 is WSHSY and CDR2 SAAADI. The CDR3: CASSDRGISGNTIYF. The CDR3 bases are TGCGCCAGCAGTGATCGGGGGATATCTGGAAACACCATATATTTT.

This chain links TRBV27 with TRBJ2-3; 8 bases match TRBD1. The V and J ends lost 0 bases and 6 bases, in that order; junction bases with no gene match: 5. The CDR3 has 15 residues. CDR1 is MNHEY, CDR2 SMNVEV, per germline (reference sequence). CDR3 sequence reads: CASSLSQGAMDTQYF. CDR3 sequence (DNA): TGTGCCAGCAGTTTATCCCAGGGGGCGATGGATACGCAGTATTTT.

The V and J genes are TRBV5-1 and TRBJ2-3, with D possibly matching TRBD1 (6 bases). V was cut by 0 bases and J by 2 bases, with 16 bases left in between. The CDR3 is made up of 17 amino acids. The germline V gene has CDR1 SGHRS and CDR2 YFSETQ. The CDR3 coding sequence is TGCGCCAGCAGCTTGGCGAGACCGGACAGATACACAGATACGCAGTATTTT. It is translated as CASSLARPDRYTDTQYF.

The chain combines TRBV6-5 with TRBJ1-1, with D uncertain. This CDR3 region has 12 residues. V was pared by 2 bases and J by 7 bases, with 8 bases between. The germline V gene encodes CDR1 MNHEY and CDR2 SVGAGI. The CDR3 coding sequence is TGTGCCAGCAGTTACGGAGTTGGTGAAGCTTTCTTT. It codes for CASSYGVGEAFF.

The V and J genes are TRBV19 and TRBJ1-2; a weak D match, TRBD1 (5 bases). V lost 8 bases, J lost 2 bases, and 18 bases lay in between. Per the germline V gene, CDR1 is LNHDA and CDR2 is SQIVND (reference sequence). The CDR3 consists of 15 residues. The CDR3 coding sequence is TGTGCCAGTTCTCCGGCCGGGGGGTGGAACTATGGCTACACCTTC. It yields the protein CASSPAGGWNYGYTF.

This rearrangement joins TRBV5-1 to TRBJ1-3; a weak D match, TRBD1 (6 bases). Trimming took off 0 bases at V and 1 base at J, with 17 bases between the two ends. This CDR3 has 18 residues. Germline V CDR1 and CDR2: SGHRS, YFSETQ. CDR3 loop: CASSLALAGVKSGNTIYF. CDR3 DNA sequence: TGCGCCAGCAGCTTGGCCTTGGCAGGGGTAAAGTCTGGAAACACCATATATTTT.

The genes are TRBV28 and TRBJ1-5; D remains unclear. Trimming cost V 3 bases and J 3 bases, with 9 bases left between them. The CDR3 covers 14 residues. Germline values: CDR1 MDHEN, CDR2 SYDVKM. The DNA of the CDR3 is TGTGCCAGCAGTTTGCGGTCTTTCAATCAGCCCCAGCATTTT. It specifies CASSLRSFNQPQHF.

The V call is TRBV5-4, the J call TRBJ2-7; D is unclear. CDR1 and CDR2 (germline): SGHNT, YYREEE (reference sequence). Trimming cost V 2 bases and J 4 bases, with 13 bases left between them. CDR3 size: 14 residues. The CDR3 sequence: CASSFGTEMYEQYF. CDR3 sequence (DNA): TGTGCCAGCAGCTTTGGTACCGAGATGTACGAGCAGTACTTC.

The chain has TRBV27 and TRBJ1-3; 7 bases map to TRBD1. The CDR3 is 15 amino acids. Germline V gene sequence: CDR1 MNHEY, CDR2 SMNVEV (reference sequence). J was trimmed by 0 bases and V by 3 bases; bases with no gene match: 2. The CDR3 DNA follows: TGTGCCAGCAGTTTGGGACAGAGCTCTGGAAACACCATATATTTT. Amino acid sequence: CASSLGQSSGNTIYF.

The rearrangement joins TRBV4-2 to TRBJ2-2; 12 positions match TRBD2. V was clipped by 3 bases and J by 5 bases; unmatched bases: 4. Germline CDR1 reads LGHNA; CDR2 reads YNFKEQ. CDR3 size: 16 residues. The CDR3 region is CASSHPSGRETGELFF. CDR3 in DNA: TGTGCCAGCAGCCATCCTAGCGGGAGGGAGACCGGGGAGCTGTTTTTT.

The rearrangement joins TRBV6-6 to TRBJ2-7; 7 bases map to TRBD1. The V gene end was trimmed by 0 bases and the J gene end by 1 base; junction bases not matched to a gene: 6. The germline V gene encodes CDR1 MNHNY and CDR2 SVGAGI (reference sequence). The CDR3 consists of 16 residues. CDR3 residues: CASSYSKGTASYEQYF. CDR3 DNA sequence: TGTGCCAGCAGTTACTCGAAGGGGACAGCGTCCTACGAGCAGTACTTC.

The chain uses TRBV14 and TRBJ2-7; possible D gene TRBD2, 6 bases. The CDR3 runs 15 residues. Trimming took off 1 base at V and 2 bases at J, with 12 bases between the two ends. CDR1 SGHDN and CDR2 FVKESK come from the germline V gene. The CDR3 region has the DNA TGTGCCAGCAGCCAAGGGAGCGGGCGCCCCTACGAGCAGTACTTC. Encoded protein: CASSQGSGRPYEQYF.

The J gene is TRBJ2-1, the V gene TRBV11-1, with 11 bases lining up with TRBD2. CDR3 size: 16 residues. V was clipped by 0 bases and J by 7 bases; unmatched bases: 5. Germline values: CDR1 SGHAT, CDR2 FQDESV (reference sequence). CDR3 protein: CASSLALAGGYNEQFF. In DNA form, the CDR3 reads TGTGCCAGCAGCTTAGCGTTAGCGGGAGGGTATAATGAGCAGTTCTTC.

CDR3 region: CASSLSGLAGNSSYNEQFF. For the CDR3, the DNA is TGTGCCAGCAGTTTATCGGGACTAGCGGGGAATAGCTCCTACAATGAGCAGTTCTTC. The rearrangement joins TRBV27 to TRBJ2-1; 13 bases are a match to TRBD2. Germline values: CDR1 MNHEY, CDR2 SMNVEV (reference sequence). The CDR3 runs to 19 residues. With V trimmed by 0 bases and J by 0 bases, 5 bases remained unmatched.

This chain connects TRBV4-1 to TRBJ1-1; D remains unclear. The CDR3 consists of 15 residues. Germline CDR1 is MGHRA and CDR2 is YSYEKL. The germline V and J ends were trimmed by 1 base and 4 bases, with 13 bases remaining between them. The DNA of the CDR3 is TGCGCCAGCAGCCAAGGGTCCCTACTATTCACTGAAGCTTTCTTT. The encoded protein is CASSQGSLLFTEAFF.

The V and J genes are TRBV28 and TRBJ2-3; 7 bases agree with TRBD2. CDR3 length: 15 amino acids. Per the germline V gene, CDR1 is MDHEN and CDR2 is SYDVKM. With 2 bases clipped from V and 1 base from J, the junction kept 3 bases outside the gene matches. The CDR3 region is CASSLGAGGTDTQYF. The CDR3, as DNA: TGTGCCAGCAGTTTAGGGGCGGGGGGCACAGATACGCAGTATTTT.

The chain carries TRBV9 and TRBJ1-3, with a tentative D call TRBD1 (6 bases). The CDR3 runs 14 residues. The V end lost 6 bases, the J end lost 4 bases, and 14 bases lay between the germline ends. Germline V CDR1 and CDR2: SGDLS, YYNGEE. The CDR3 DNA is TGTGCCAGCACAGCTACAGGGAACGGAAACACCATATATTTT. Translated, it gives CASTATGNGNTIYF.

V gene TRBV6-1 combines with J gene TRBJ1-1, with D uncertain. The CDR3 length is 14 residues. The V gene's germline CDR1 is MNHNS and CDR2 SASEGT. The V and J ends lost 11 bases and 11 bases respectively, with 27 bases between them. CDR3: CAAARALQDLRAFF. The CDR3 DNA reads TGTGCCGCCGCGCGTGCCCTACAAGACTTGAGGGCTTTCTTT.

This chain connects TRBV5-7 to TRBJ2-5; 12 positions match TRBD2. TRBV5-7 is an ORF, and what it does is uncertain. Losses at the gene ends were 4 bases for V and 0 bases for J; bases not matched to a gene: 4. CDR3 length equals 16 residues. The CDR3 nucleotides are TGTGCCAGCAGCCATCGGACTAGCGGGAACCAAGAGACCCAGTACTTC. Its translation: CASSHRTSGNQETQYF.

This clone was picked up a small number of times. The V and J genes are TRBV7-9 and TRBJ1-2, with TRBD1 identical over 7 bases. With V trimmed by 1 base and J by 5 bases, 1 base remained unmatched. CDR1 and CDR2 from the germline V gene are SEHNR and FQNEAQ (reference sequence). The CDR3 runs to 13 residues. The CDR3 DNA reads as TGTGCCAGCAGCTTAGGACAGGGATATGGCTACACCTTC. Translation: CASSLGQGYGYTF.

CDR3 residues: CASTRSGGHEQYF. DNA of the CDR3: TGTGCCAGCACCCGGTCGGGGGGCCACGAGCAGTACTTC. The rearrangement uses TRBV6-5 and TRBJ2-7; D is possibly TRBD2 (7 bases). Per germline, CDR1 MNHEY and CDR2 SVGAGI. Trimming cost V 7 bases and J 5 bases, with 15 bases left between them. The length of the CDR3 is 13 residues.

The chain is built from TRBV27 and TRBJ2-3; TRBD1 matches at 8 bases. Trimming at V came to 4 bases and at J to 6 bases, leaving 9 bases not matched to a gene. Germline V gives CDR1 MNHEY, CDR2 SMNVEV (reference sequence). The CDR3 spans 15 residues. The CDR3 loop reads CASSSPRTGLDTQYF. CDR3 DNA sequence: TGTGCCAGCAGTTCCCCCAGGACAGGGTTGGATACGCAGTATTTT.

The chain recombines TRBV14 with TRBJ1-1; D not resolved. With 3 bases removed from V and 6 bases from J, the gap between germline ends came to 14 bases. The CDR3 is made up of 14 amino acids. Looked up from germline, CDR1 is SGHDN and CDR2 is FVKESK. CDR3 DNA sequence: TGTGCCAGCAGCCAGCTTAGAGCGATCGCTGAAGCTTTCTTT. Its translation: CASSQLRAIAEAFF. The full variable domain, its missing parts supplied by reference TRBV14 and TRBJ1-1, is EAGVTQFPSHSVIEKGQTVTLRCDPISGHDNLYWYRRVMGKEIKFLLHFVKESKQDESGMPNNRFLAERTGGTYSTLKVQPAELEDSGVYFCASSQLRAIAEAFFGQGTRLTVV.

The J gene is TRBJ2-5, the V gene TRBV7-9, with unresolved D. Looked up from germline, CDR1 is SEHNR and CDR2 is FQNEAQ (reference sequence). V was pared by 4 bases and J by 5 bases, with 5 bases between. There are 11 residues in the CDR3. CDR3 sequence reads: CASSYAETQYF. The CDR3 coding sequence is TGTGCCAGCAGCTATGCGGAGACCCAGTACTTC.

The table lists this clone with a few counts. The chain employs TRBV2 and TRBJ1-3; 7 bases are shared with TRBD1. CDR1 and CDR2 (germline): SNHLY, FYNNEI. This CDR3 comprises 15 residues. The J segment lost 0 bases and the V segment lost 6 bases, leaving 5 bases of the junction unmatched. The CDR3 sequence: CASRPRTGSGNTIYF. As DNA, the CDR3 is TGTGCCAGCAGACCGAGGACAGGCTCTGGAAACACCATATATTTT.